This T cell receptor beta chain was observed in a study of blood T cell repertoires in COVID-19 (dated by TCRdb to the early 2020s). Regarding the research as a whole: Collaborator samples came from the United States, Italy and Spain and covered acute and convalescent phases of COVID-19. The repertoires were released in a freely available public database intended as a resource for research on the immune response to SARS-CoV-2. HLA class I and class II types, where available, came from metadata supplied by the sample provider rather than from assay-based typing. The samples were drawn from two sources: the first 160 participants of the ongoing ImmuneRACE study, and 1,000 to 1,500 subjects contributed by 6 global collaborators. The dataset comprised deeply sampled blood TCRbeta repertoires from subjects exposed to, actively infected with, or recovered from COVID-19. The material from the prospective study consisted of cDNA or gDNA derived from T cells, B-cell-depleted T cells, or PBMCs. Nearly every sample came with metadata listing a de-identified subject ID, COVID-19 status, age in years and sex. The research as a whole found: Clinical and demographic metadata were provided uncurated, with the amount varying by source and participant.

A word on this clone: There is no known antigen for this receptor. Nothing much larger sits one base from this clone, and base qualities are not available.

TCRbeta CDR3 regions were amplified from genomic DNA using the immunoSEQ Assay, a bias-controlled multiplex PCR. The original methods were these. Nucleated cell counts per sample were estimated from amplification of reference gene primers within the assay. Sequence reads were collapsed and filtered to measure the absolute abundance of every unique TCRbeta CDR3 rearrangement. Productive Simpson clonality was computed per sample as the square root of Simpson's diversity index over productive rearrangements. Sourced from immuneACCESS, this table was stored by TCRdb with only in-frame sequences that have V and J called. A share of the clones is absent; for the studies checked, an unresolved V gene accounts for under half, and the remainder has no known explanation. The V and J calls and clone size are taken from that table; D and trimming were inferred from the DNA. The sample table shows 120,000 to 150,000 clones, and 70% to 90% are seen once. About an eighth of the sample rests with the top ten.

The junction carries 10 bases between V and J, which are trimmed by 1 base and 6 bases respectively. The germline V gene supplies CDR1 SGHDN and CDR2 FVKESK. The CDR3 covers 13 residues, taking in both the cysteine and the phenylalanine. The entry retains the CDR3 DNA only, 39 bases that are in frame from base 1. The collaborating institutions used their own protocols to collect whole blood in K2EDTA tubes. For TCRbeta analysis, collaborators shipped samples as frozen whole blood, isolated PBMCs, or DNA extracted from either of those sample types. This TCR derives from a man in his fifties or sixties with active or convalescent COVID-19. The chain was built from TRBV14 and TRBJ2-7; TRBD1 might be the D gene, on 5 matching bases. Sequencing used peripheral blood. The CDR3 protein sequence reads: CASSQGQLSEQYF. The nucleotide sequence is TGTGCCAGCAGCCAAGGACAGCTCAGCGAGCAGTACTTC.